This entry is about one T cell receptor beta chain. Its matching antigen is unknown. Germline CDR1 is MGHDK and CDR2 is SYGVNS. V lost 1 base, J lost 0 bases, and 10 bases lay in between. This CDR3 is 16 amino acids long. These data belong to a study of CD4+ T cells in melanoma. Findings and caveats of the study: CD8+ T cell, macrophage and B cell function reportedly correlated with neoantigen-specific CD4+ T cells. In melanoma, neoantigen-specific CD4+ T cells reportedly differed in differentiation state.

The protocol was immunoSEQ multiplex PCR, while the TCRdb copy is restricted to in-frame clones and leaves out a portion. The sample has roughly 150,000 clones; nearly 95% are singletons. The source of this sequence is a human donor with melanoma. V gene TRBV25-1 combines with J gene TRBJ1-3; D ambiguous. Written as DNA, the CDR3 is TGTGCCAGCAGTGAATTAAGTCAGCTCTCTGGAAACACCATATATTTT. Translation: CASSELSQLSGNTIYF. Complete variable domain (other parts from reference TRBV25-1 and TRBJ1-3): EADIYQTPRYLVIGTGKKITLECSQTMGHDKMYWYQQDPGMELHLIHYSYGVNSTEKGDLSSESTVSRIRTEHFPLTLESARPSHTSQYLCASSELSQLSGNTIYFGEGSWLTVV.